These 19 T cell receptor beta chains came from one sample sequenced in a study of blood T cell repertoires in COVID-19. The repertoire was sequenced with immunoSEQ multiplex PCR; TCRdb's copy has only in-frame clones and lacks some. Among some 240,000 clones listed, around 84% were seen once. Sequencing was done on a sample of peripheral blood. All receptors come from a woman between 35 and 50 years old who had recovered from COVID-19.

The gene calls are TRBV6-2 or TRBV6-3 and TRBJ1-1; TRBD1 might be the D (5 bases). Germline lookup yields CDR1 MNHEY and CDR2 SVGEGT. The germline V and J ends were trimmed by 6 bases and 4 bases, with 12 bases remaining between them. The CDR3 loop spans 13 amino acids. The CDR3 loop is CASSRFGGTEAFF. In DNA, the CDR3 is TGTGCCAGCAGCCGGTTCGGGGGCACTGAAGCTTTCTTT.

CDR3 amino acids: CASSSDFYEQYF. The CDR3 coding sequence is TGTGCCAGCAGCTCCGACTTCTACGAGCAGTACTTC. The chain recombines TRBV11-3 with TRBJ2-7, with D unclear. CDR3 length equals 12 residues. CDR1 and CDR2 from the germline V gene are SGHNT and YENEEA. V lost 4 bases and J 3 bases, leaving 7 bases between the germline ends. The entire variable domain, with the rest obtained from reference TRBV11-3 and TRBJ2-7, is as follows: EAGVVQSPRYKIIEKKQPVAFWCNPISGHNTLYWYLQNLGQGPELLIRYENEEAVDDSQLPKDRFSAERLKGVDSTLKIQPAELGDSAVYLCASSSDFYEQYFGPGTRLTVT.

The chain is built from TRBV7-8 and TRBJ2-2; TRBD2 matches at 10 bases. The CDR3 is 15 amino acids. The germline V gene encodes CDR1 SGHVS and CDR2 FQNEAQ. The J segment lost 1 base and the V segment lost 6 bases, leaving 2 bases of the junction unmatched. The CDR3 region is CASSQRGGNTGELFF. In DNA, the CDR3 is TGTGCCAGCAGTCAGCGGGGGGGGAACACCGGGGAGCTGTTTTTT.

V gene TRBV9 combines with J gene TRBJ1-4; D may be TRBD1 (6 bases). The CDR3 totals 14 residues. Per germline, CDR1 SGDLS and CDR2 YYNGEE. V lost 0 bases and J lost 10, with 13 bases in between. CDR3 in amino acids: CASSVAGGAGKLFF. The CDR3 coding sequence is TGTGCCAGCAGCGTAGCGGGGGGCGCGGGAAAACTGTTTTTT.

This clone was observed many times. This rearrangement joins TRBV5-1 to TRBJ1-2; 7 bases match TRBD1. Germline V gene lookup returns CDR1 SGHRS and CDR2 YFSETQ. There are 16 residues in the CDR3. The junction had 6 bases not matched to a gene; V was cut back by 1 base and J by 0 bases. The DNA of the CDR3 is TGCGCCAGCAGCTTGACCACGACAGGGTCTAACTATGGCTACACCTTC. Amino acid sequence: CASSLTTTGSNYGYTF.

The chain links TRBV7-2 to TRBJ2-2; a possible D gene is TRBD2 (6 bases). Germline CDR1 reads SGHTA; CDR2 reads FQGNSA. Trimming took 1 base from V and 1 from J, leaving 7 bases between them. The CDR3 is made up of 15 amino acids. This CDR3 is CASSLGGLNTGELFF. CDR3 DNA: TGTGCCAGCAGCTTAGGGGGACTGAACACCGGGGAGCTGTTTTTT.

This chain's CDR3 is CASSWEQQPQHF. DNA of the CDR3: TGTGCCAGCAGCTGGGAGCAACAGCCCCAGCATTTT. The chain carries TRBV7-9 and TRBJ1-5; D uncertain. CDR3 size: 12 residues. The V gene lost 4 bases and the J gene lost 7 bases, with 8 bases spanning the gap. Germline V gives CDR1 SEHNR, CDR2 FQNEAQ (reference sequence). The full variable domain, with the rest looked up from reference TRBV7-9 and TRBJ1-5, is DTGVSQNPRHKITKRGQNVTFRCDPISEHNRLYWYRQTLGQGPEFLTYFQNEAQLEKSRLLSDRFSAERPKGSFSTLEIQRTEQGDSAMYLCASSWEQQPQHFGDGTRLSIL.

The chain is built from TRBV7-2 and TRBJ1-1; maybe TRBD1 (6 bases). Trimming cost V 3 bases and J 0 bases, with 8 bases left between them. In germline, CDR1 is SGHTA, CDR2 FQGNSA. This CDR3 is 14 amino acids long. The CDR3 region is CASSFGQMNTEAFF. CDR3 DNA sequence: TGTGCCAGCAGCTTTGGACAGATGAACACTGAAGCTTTCTTT.

The rearrangement joins TRBV7-8 to TRBJ2-5; 10 bases are a match to TRBD1. The germline V gene encodes CDR1 SGHVS and CDR2 FQNEAQ. This CDR3 region has 20 residues. Unmatched junction bases numbered 21, after V lost 5 bases and J lost 3 bases. CDR3 residues: CASSPELSKGQGVFEETQYF. The DNA of the CDR3 is TGTGCCAGCAGCCCCGAACTATCAAAAGGACAGGGGGTATTCGAAGAGACCCAGTACTTC.

This sequence joins TRBV5-1 and TRBJ2-1; TRBD2 might be the D (6 bases). This CDR3 spans 14 amino acids. The ends were cut back, 2 bases at V and 7 bases at J, with 13 bases in the middle. CDR1 and CDR2 from the germline V gene are SGHRS and YFSETQ. The CDR3: CASSFNPGGNEQFF. Written as DNA, the CDR3 is TGCGCCAGCAGCTTTAACCCCGGAGGGAATGAGCAGTTCTTC.

This CDR3 is CASSRTSGTDTQYF. The CDR3 nucleotides are TGTGCCAGCAGCCGGACTAGCGGCACAGATACGCAGTATTTT. V gene TRBV3-1 (or the pseudogene TRBV3-2) combines with J gene TRBJ2-3, with 9 bases that match TRBD2. The junction had 0 bases not matched to a gene; V was cut back by 4 bases and J by 1 base. This CDR3 spans 14 amino acids. Per germline, CDR1 LGHDT and CDR2 YNNKEL (reference sequence).

This clone appeared once. The J gene is TRBJ1-3, the V gene TRBV7-2, with a tentative D call TRBD1 (6 bases). Between the trimmed V and J ends, which lost 4 bases and 0 bases, there was a span of 13 bases. Germline V lookup: CDR1 SGHTA, CDR2 FQGNSA. This CDR3 has 16 amino acids. CDR3 sequence reads: CASSSKQGYSGNTIYF. CDR3 bases: TGTGCCAGCAGCTCCAAACAGGGTTACTCTGGAAACACCATATATTTT.

The V call is TRBV6-2 or TRBV6-3, the J call TRBJ2-1, with D maybe TRBD2 (6 bases). Germline CDR1 is MNHEY and CDR2 is SVGEGT. The CDR3 length is 12 residues. Trimming shortened V by 5 bases and J by 12 bases, and 14 bases separated the two germline ends. CDR3 DNA sequence: TGTGCCAGCAGTCAGACTAGAGGTTGGCAGTTCTTC. Amino acid sequence: CASSQTRGWQFF.

This clone showed up just once. The genes are TRBV2 and TRBJ1-1; D is perhaps TRBD1 (6 bases). The CDR3 loop spans 14 amino acids. Germline lookup yields CDR1 SNHLY and CDR2 FYNNEI. V lost 0 bases to trimming and J lost 1 base, with 6 bases between them. The DNA for the CDR3 is TGTGCCAGCAGTGAAGCGGGGGCGAACACTGAAGCTTTCTTT. Translation gives CASSEAGANTEAFF.

The table lists this clone with a few counts. The genes are TRBV10-1 and TRBJ2-7; TRBD1 matches 7 bases. J lost 6 bases, V lost 9 bases, and 11 bases had no gene match. The CDR3 contains 13 residues. In germline, CDR1 is WNHNN, CDR2 SYGVQD (reference sequence). CDR3 amino acids: CASGDSLQGEQYF. The CDR3, as DNA: TGCGCCAGTGGGGACAGTCTACAGGGCGAGCAGTACTTC.

The chain combines TRBV29-1 with TRBJ1-1, with 9 bases that match TRBD1. Germline CDR1 and CDR2: SQVTM and ANQGSEA. V shed 7 bases, J shed 1 base, and the junction held 7 bases outside the gene matches. The CDR3 is 14 residues long. The CDR3 here is CSGMDRGKNTEAFF. CDR3 sequence (DNA): TGCAGCGGGATGGACAGGGGTAAGAACACTGAAGCTTTCTTT.

The J gene is TRBJ1-1, the V gene TRBV5-1, with 7 bases that match TRBD1. CDR1 is SGHRS and CDR2 is YFSETQ in the germline V gene. The CDR3 runs to 15 residues. V lost 0 bases, J lost 3 bases, and 5 bases stayed unmatched. In nucleotides, the CDR3 is TGCGCCAGCAGCTTGGTAGGAGGGGGCGACACTGAAGCTTTCTTT. It codes for CASSLVGGGDTEAFF. The full variable domain, completed using reference TRBV5-1 and TRBJ1-1, is KAGVTQTPRYLIKTRGQQVTLSCSPISGHRSVSWYQQTPGQGLQFLFEYFSETQRNKGNFPGRFSGRQFSNSRSEMNVSTLELGDSALYLCASSLVGGGDTEAFFGQGTRLTVV.

The CDR3 nucleotides are TGTGCCATCAGTGGGGAACAGGGGGCGATCTCTGGAAACACCATATATTTT. Translation: CAISGEQGAISGNTIYF. The V and J genes are TRBV10-3 and TRBJ1-3; 9 bases match TRBD1. V shed 4 bases, J shed 0 bases, and the junction held 7 bases outside the gene matches. This CDR3 contains 17 residues. Germline V gives CDR1 ENHRY, CDR2 SYGVKD.

The chain joins TRBV7-6 to TRBJ2-7; 7 nucleotides agree with TRBD1. CDR3 length equals 15 residues. The V gene's germline CDR1 is SGHVS and CDR2 FNYEAQ. The V and J ends lost 4 bases and 0 bases, in that order; junction bases with no gene match: 6. The CDR3 DNA sequence: TGTGCCAGCAGCTGGGGACAGCACAGCTCCTACGAGCAGTACTTC. As protein: CASSWGQHSSYEQYF.